Listed below are T cell receptor beta chains from one sample, sequenced in a study of high-grade serous ovarian cancer treatment subgroups. The assay was immunoSEQ multiplex PCR, and TCRdb's table has in-frame clones only and misses some. This table holds thousands of clones, 66% found once. Material for sequencing was tumor tissue. These receptor sequences come from a human donor with high-grade serous ovarian cancer. CDR3s leave out the opening cysteine and the closing phenylalanine or tryptophan. Not every row has a clone size; where given, it reads once, few, many or a size class.

j_call: TRBJ1-6
v_call: TRBV7-2
clone_size: .
cdr3_aa: ASSLAIPGQGHYLNSPLH

j_call: TRBJ2-1
v_call: TRBV27
clone_size: .
cdr3_aa: ASRLGTGALGNEQF

j_call: TRBJ2-7
v_call: TRBV6-1
clone_size: .
cdr3_aa: ASTLDSSISYEQY

j_call: TRBJ1-5
v_call: TRBV6-6
clone_size: few
cdr3_aa: ASSLDGQGNIETQH

j_call: TRBJ2-2
v_call: TRBV4-3
clone_size: .
cdr3_aa: ASSQEELNTGELF

j_call: TRBJ1-2
v_call: TRBV30
clone_size: .
cdr3_aa: AWSPDRGHRGYT

j_call: TRBJ2-2
v_call: TRBV9
clone_size: .
cdr3_aa: ASSGRGPGELF

j_call: TRBJ2-2
v_call: TRBV5-6
clone_size: .
cdr3_aa: ASSHYTRGGFGELF

j_call: TRBJ1-2
v_call: TRBV7-9
clone_size: .
cdr3_aa: ASSFSSRGGYT

j_call: TRBJ1-1
v_call: TRBV4-3
clone_size: few
cdr3_aa: ASSQEFPNTEAF

j_call: TRBJ2-2
v_call: TRBV7-6
clone_size: .
cdr3_aa: ASSLITGGNTGELF

j_call: TRBJ1-1
v_call: TRBV5-8
clone_size: .
cdr3_aa: ASEQGFSEAF

j_call: TRBJ1-3
v_call: TRBV4-1
clone_size: .
cdr3_aa: ASSQYRGTTSGNTIY

j_call: TRBJ1-2
v_call: TRBV19
clone_size: .
cdr3_aa: ASSMVGQGDIYGYT

j_call: TRBJ2-7
v_call: TRBV4-1
clone_size: .
cdr3_aa: ASSQGGGSPYEQY

j_call: TRBJ1-6
v_call: TRBV6-1
clone_size: .
cdr3_aa: ASSAGTDSPLH

j_call: TRBJ2-7
v_call: TRBV5-1
clone_size: .
cdr3_aa: ASSQDTYEQY

j_call: TRBJ2-2
v_call: TRBV18
clone_size: .
cdr3_aa: ASTRLAEQPNTGELF

j_call: TRBJ2-7
v_call: TRBV5-1
clone_size: once
cdr3_aa: ASSLAGGDEQY

j_call: TRBJ2-5
v_call: TRBV5-1
clone_size: .
cdr3_aa: ASSLDGGGSMAQY

j_call: TRBJ2-7
v_call: TRBV7-9
clone_size: .
cdr3_aa: ASRPGGQGAGEQY